The text below deals with one T cell receptor (beta chain). Its specificity is unknown. The CDR3 covers 15 residues. In germline, CDR1 is DFQATT, CDR2 SNEGSKA (reference sequence). This specimen comes from a study of monozygotic twins with inflammatory bowel disease. Study-wide findings and caveats: The sharing of clonotypes with others was lower in IBD patients than in healthy twins, especially with disease activity.

TCRdb re-called the 5' RACE reads and gives one entry per CDR3 protein, without DNA. This listing includes some 150,000 distinct CDR3 sequences. The V call is TRBV20-1, the J call TRBJ2-7. Sequenced: blood. The receptor comes from a human donor with ulcerative colitis or Crohn's disease, or a healthy co-twin of an affected twin (not recorded which). The CDR3 spells CSARDVYTRLGEQYF.